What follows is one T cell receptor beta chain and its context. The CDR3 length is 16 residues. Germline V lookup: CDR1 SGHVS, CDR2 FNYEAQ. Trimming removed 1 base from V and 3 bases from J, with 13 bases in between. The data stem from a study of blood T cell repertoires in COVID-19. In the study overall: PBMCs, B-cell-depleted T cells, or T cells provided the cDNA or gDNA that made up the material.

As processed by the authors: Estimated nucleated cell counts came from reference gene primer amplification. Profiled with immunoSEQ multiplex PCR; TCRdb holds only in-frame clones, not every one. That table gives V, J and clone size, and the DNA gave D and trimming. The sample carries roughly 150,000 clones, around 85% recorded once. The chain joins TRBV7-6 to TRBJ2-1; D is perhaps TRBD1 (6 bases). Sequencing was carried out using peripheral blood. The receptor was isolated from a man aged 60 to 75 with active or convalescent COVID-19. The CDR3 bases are TGTGCCAGCAGCTTAGGAGGGGGAGTCGGCTACAATGAGCAGTTCTTC. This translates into CASSLGGGVGYNEQFF. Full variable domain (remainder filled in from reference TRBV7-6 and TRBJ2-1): GAGVSQSPRYKVTKRGQDVALRCDPISGHVSLYWYRQALGQGPEFLTYFNYEAQQDKSGLPNDRFSAERPEGSISTLTIQRTEQRDSAMYRCASSLGGGVGYNEQFFGPGTRLTVL.